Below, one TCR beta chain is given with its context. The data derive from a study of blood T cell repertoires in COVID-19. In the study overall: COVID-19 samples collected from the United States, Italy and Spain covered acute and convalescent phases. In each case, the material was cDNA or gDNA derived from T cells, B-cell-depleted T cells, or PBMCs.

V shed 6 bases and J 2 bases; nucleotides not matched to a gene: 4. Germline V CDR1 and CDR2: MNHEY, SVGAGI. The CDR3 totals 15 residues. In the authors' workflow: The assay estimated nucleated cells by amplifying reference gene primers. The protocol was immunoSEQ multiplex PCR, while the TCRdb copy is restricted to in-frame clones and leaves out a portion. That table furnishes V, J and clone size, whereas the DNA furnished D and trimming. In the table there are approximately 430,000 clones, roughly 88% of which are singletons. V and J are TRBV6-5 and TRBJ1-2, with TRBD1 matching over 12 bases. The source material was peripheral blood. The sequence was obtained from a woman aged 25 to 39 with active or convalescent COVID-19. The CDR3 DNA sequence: TGTGCCAGCAGGGGGGGGACAGGGGGCAACTATGGCTACACCTTC. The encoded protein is CASRGGTGGNYGYTF.